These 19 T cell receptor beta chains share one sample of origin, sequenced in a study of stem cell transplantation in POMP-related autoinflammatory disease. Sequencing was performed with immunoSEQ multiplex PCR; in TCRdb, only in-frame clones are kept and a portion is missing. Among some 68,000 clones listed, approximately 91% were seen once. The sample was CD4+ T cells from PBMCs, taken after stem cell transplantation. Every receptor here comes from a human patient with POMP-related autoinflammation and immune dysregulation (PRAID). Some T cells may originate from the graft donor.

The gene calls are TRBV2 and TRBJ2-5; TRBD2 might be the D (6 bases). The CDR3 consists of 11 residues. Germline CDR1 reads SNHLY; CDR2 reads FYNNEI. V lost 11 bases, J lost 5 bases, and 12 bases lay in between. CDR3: CAGSGGETQYF. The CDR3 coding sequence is TGTGCCGGCTCCGGGGGTGAGACCCAGTACTTC.

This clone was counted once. The CDR3 loop reads CASSLSGDPLETQYF. The CDR3 nucleotides read TGTGCCAGCAGCTTGTCAGGAGATCCCCTAGAGACCCAGTACTTC. The rearrangement links TRBV5-4 to TRBJ2-5; no reliable D call. CDR1 is SGHNT and CDR2 is YYREEE in the germline V gene (reference sequence). This CDR3 has 15 amino acids. The germline V and J ends were trimmed by 1 base and 4 bases, with 14 bases remaining between them.

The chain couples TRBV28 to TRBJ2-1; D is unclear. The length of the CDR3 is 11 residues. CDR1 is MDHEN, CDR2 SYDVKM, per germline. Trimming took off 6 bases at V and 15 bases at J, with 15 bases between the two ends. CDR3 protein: CASSLPPNRFF. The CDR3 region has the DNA TGTGCCAGCAGCCTCCCCCCCAACCGGTTCTTC.

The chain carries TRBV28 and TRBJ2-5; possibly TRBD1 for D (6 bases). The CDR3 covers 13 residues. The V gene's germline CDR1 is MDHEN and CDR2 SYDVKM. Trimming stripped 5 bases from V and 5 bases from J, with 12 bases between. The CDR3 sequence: CASSPQGYETQYF. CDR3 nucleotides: TGTGCCAGCAGTCCACAGGGTTATGAGACCCAGTACTTC.

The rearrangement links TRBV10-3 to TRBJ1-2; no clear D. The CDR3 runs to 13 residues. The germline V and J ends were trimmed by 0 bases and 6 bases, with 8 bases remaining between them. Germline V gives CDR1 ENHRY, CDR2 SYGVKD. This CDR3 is CAISESGVNGYTF. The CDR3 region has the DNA TGTGCCATCAGTGAGTCTGGGGTAAATGGCTACACCTTC.

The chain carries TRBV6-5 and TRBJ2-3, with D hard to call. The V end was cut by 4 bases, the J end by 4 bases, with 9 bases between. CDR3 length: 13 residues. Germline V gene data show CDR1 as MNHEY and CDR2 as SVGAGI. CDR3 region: CASSSPQSDTQYF. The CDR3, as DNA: TGTGCCAGCAGTTCCCCACAGTCAGATACGCAGTATTTT.

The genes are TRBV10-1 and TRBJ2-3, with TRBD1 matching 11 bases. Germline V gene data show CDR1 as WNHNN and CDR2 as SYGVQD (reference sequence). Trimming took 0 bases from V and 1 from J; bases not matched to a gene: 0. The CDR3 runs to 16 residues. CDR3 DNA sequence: TGCGCCAGCAGTGAGTCGGGACAGGGGGGCACAGATACGCAGTATTTT. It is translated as CASSESGQGGTDTQYF.

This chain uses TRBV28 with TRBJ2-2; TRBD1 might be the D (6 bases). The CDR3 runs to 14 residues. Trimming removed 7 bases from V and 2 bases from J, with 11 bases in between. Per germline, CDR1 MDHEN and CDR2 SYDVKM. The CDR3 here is CASMVGGNTGELFF. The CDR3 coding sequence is TGTGCCAGCATGGTAGGGGGTAACACCGGGGAGCTGTTTTTT.

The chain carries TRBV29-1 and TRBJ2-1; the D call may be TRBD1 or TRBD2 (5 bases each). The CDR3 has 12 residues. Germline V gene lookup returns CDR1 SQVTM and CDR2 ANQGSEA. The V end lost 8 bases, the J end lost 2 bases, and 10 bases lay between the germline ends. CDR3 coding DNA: TGCAGCCCCCGGGACCCCTACAATGAGCAGTTCTTC. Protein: CSPRDPYNEQFF.

CDR3 in amino acids: CASSFRGLGSYNEQFF. CDR3 nucleotides: TGTGCCAGCAGCTTTAGGGGGCTGGGCTCCTACAATGAGCAGTTCTTC. The chain has TRBV11-3 and TRBJ2-1, with 7 bases fitting TRBD1. The germline V gene encodes CDR1 SGHNT and CDR2 YENEEA. V shed 3 bases, J shed 0 bases, and the junction held 5 bases outside the gene matches. CDR3 length: 16 residues. Full variable domain (rest looked up from reference TRBV11-3 and TRBJ2-1): EAGVVQSPRYKIIEKKQPVAFWCNPISGHNTLYWYLQNLGQGPELLIRYENEEAVDDSQLPKDRFSAERLKGVDSTLKIQPAELGDSAVYLCASSFRGLGSYNEQFFGPGTRLTVL.

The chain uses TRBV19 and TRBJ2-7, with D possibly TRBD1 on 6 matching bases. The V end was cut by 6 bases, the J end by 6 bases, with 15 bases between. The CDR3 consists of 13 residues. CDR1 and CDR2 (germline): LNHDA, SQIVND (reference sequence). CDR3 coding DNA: TGTGCCAGTAGCAATACAGGGTCGAGCGAGCAGTACTTC. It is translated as CASSNTGSSEQYF.

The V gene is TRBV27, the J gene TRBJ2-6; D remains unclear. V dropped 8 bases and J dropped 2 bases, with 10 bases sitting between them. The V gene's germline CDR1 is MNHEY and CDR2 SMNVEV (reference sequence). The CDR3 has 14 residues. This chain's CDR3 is CASGYYAGANVLTF. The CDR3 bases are TGTGCCAGCGGGTACTATGCTGGGGCCAACGTCCTGACTTTC.

The CDR3 bases are TGTGCCAGCAGTGAATGGGCCTCACGGGGGGACGATACGCAGTATTTT. Protein: CASSEWASRGDDTQYF. This sequence joins TRBV2 and TRBJ2-3; 7 bases map to TRBD2. Germline values: CDR1 SNHLY, CDR2 FYNNEI. Losses at the gene ends were 2 bases for V and 6 bases for J; bases not matched to a gene: 11. This CDR3 has 16 amino acids.

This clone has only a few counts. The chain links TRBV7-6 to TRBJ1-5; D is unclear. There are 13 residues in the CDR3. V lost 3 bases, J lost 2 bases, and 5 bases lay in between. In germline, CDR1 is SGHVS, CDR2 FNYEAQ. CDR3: CASSLDGNQPQHF. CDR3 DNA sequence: TGTGCCAGCAGCTTGGACGGCAATCAGCCCCAGCATTTT. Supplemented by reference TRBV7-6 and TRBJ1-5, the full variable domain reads GAGVSQSPRYKVTKRGQDVALRCDPISGHVSLYWYRQALGQGPEFLTYFNYEAQQDKSGLPNDRFSAERPEGSISTLTIQRTEQRDSAMYRCASSLDGNQPQHFGDGTRLSIL.

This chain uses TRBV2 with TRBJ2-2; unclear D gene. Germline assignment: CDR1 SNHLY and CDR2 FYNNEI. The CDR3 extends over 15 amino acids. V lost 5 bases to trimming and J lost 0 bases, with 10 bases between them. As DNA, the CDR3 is TGTGCCAGCAGTCCAGAGAGCGCGAACACCGGGGAGCTGTTTTTT. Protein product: CASSPESANTGELFF.

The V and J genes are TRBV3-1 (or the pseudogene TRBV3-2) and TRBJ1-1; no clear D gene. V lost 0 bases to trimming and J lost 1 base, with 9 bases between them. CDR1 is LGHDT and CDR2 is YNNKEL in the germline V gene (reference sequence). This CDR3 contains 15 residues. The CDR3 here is CASSQDGMENTEAFF. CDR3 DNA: TGTGCCAGCAGCCAAGATGGGATGGAGAACACTGAAGCTTTCTTT.

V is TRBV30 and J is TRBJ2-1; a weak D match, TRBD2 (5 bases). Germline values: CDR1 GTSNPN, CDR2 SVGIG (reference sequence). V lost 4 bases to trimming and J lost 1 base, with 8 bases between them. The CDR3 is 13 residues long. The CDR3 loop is CAWKAGSYNEQFF. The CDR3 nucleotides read TGTGCCTGGAAGGCGGGTTCCTACAATGAGCAGTTCTTC. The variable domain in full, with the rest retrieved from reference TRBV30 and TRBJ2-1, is SQTIHQWPATLVQPVGSPLSLECTVEGTSNPNLYWYRQAAGRGLQLLFYSVGIGQISSEVPQNLSASRPQDRQFILSSKKLLLSDSGFYLCAWKAGSYNEQFFGPGTRLTVL.

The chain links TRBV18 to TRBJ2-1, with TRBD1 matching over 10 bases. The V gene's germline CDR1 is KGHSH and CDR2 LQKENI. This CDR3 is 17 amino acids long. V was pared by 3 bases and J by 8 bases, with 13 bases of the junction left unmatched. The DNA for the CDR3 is TGTGCCAGCTCACCCCTGACAGGGGGCCTGGGCACGGATGAGCAGTTCTTC. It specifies CASSPLTGGLGTDEQFF.

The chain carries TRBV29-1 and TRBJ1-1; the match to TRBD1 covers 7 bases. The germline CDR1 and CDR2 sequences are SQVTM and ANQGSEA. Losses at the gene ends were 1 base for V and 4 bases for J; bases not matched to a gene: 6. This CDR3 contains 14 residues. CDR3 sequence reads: CSVEGKGALTEAFF. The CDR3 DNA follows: TGCAGCGTTGAAGGTAAGGGGGCGCTCACTGAAGCTTTCTTT.